This TCR beta chain stems from a study of OX40 agonist ivuxolimab in advanced cancers. The sample holds one count of this clone. V shed 2 bases and J shed 0 bases, with 8 bases lying between them. Germline V gives CDR1 KGHSH, CDR2 LQKENI. The CDR3 extends over 14 amino acids. The assay was immunoSEQ multiplex PCR, and TCRdb's table has in-frame clones only and misses some. This table has some 83,000 clones, 90% to 95% appearing once. The sequenced sample was CD4+ or CD8+ T cells sorted from blood, obtained in a trial of the OX40 agonist ivuxolimab. This receptor was obtained from an adult with an advanced solid tumor such as melanoma, head and neck, liver or kidney cancer. The chain recombines TRBV18 with TRBJ2-7; D uncertain. CDR3 DNA sequence: TGTGCCAGCTCACCAATCCAGGACTCCTACGAGCAGTACTTC. It codes for CASSPIQDSYEQYF.